This TCR beta chain was sequenced in a study of T cells after yellow fever vaccination. One entry per CDR3 protein results from TCRdb running MiXCR on the 5' RACE reads. The data show hundreds of thousands of distinct CDR3 sequences, with roughly a sixth seen just once and roughly a sixth held by the top ten. Whole-study findings and limits: Some clonotypes, a small share, were shared between CD4 and CD8 compartments.

Details on this clonotype: Its antigen remains unidentified.

This CDR3 is built from 12 residues. With 1 base removed from V and 7 bases from J, the gap between germline ends came to 7 bases. Germline CDR1 is SGHTA and CDR2 is FQGNSA. This TCR came from a man between 18 and 35 years old who received the YFV17D yellow fever vaccine. Sample: PBMCs, taken before the yellow fever booster vaccination. V gene TRBV7-2 combines with J gene TRBJ1-2; D is uncertain. CDR3 in amino acids: CASSLVLSGYTF. The CDR3 nucleotides read TGTGCCAGCAGCTTAGTCCTCTCTGGCTACACCTTC.